These T cell receptor beta chains were read from a single sample in a study of vaccination and CD4 T cells after COVID-19. Their antigens remain unidentified. MiXCR, applied by TCRdb to the PCR reads, yields one record per CDR3 protein. Counted here are some 14,000 distinct CDR3 sequences, 20% to 25% occurring once; the ten biggest clones make up less than 15%. The sample here was CD4+ T cells from blood, cultured in vitro, taken before SARS-CoV-2 vaccination. Receptor source: a human donor who received a COVID-19 vaccine. The CDR3 runs from the conserved cysteine through the conserved F or W.

J gene,V gene,CDR3 protein
TRBJ1-1,TRBV5-5,CVSSKSGQLNTEAFF
TRBJ1-1,TRBV12-3/TRBV12-4,CASSLSGGNTEAFF
TRBJ1-1,TRBV2,CASRYRGGGTEAFF
TRBJ1-6,TRBV25-1,CASRGQVDSPLHF
TRBJ1-2,TRBV30,CAWSLGGYGYTF
TRBJ2-7,TRBV10-1,CASSESTGMNEQYF
TRBJ2-2,TRBV30,CAWRGQGAWLSGELFF
TRBJ1-2,TRBV12-3/TRBV12-4,CASTPSVSGRRGDGYTF
TRBJ2-5,TRBV12-3/TRBV12-4,CASSLALGFQETQYF
TRBJ2-1,TRBV6-1,CASSRDTSYNEQFF
TRBJ1-2,TRBV16,CASSQYTSYYGYTF
TRBJ2-6,TRBV4-2,CASSQDSVRASFSGANVLTF
TRBJ2-3,TRBV6-1,CASSEMGGTDTQYF
TRBJ2-7,TRBV6-1,CASTPRGGSCEQYF
TRBJ1-5,TRBV19,CASSISGVGNQPQHF
TRBJ2-5,TRBV20-1,CSASPGQETQYF
TRBJ1-2,TRBV12-3/TRBV12-4,CASSGDSYGYTF
TRBJ2-5,TRBV6-1,CASSRQETRYF
TRBJ2-2,TRBV6-1,CASRSLPGTWNTGELFF
TRBJ2-7,TRBV6-5,CASSSSGGTSYEQYF
TRBJ2-7,TRBV2,CASSVAPYGQRTYEQYF
TRBJ1-2,TRBV7-6,CASSRRPNTLGYGYTF
TRBJ1-1,TRBV6-1,CATQGRNTEAFF
TRBJ2-3,TRBV5-1,CASSSSSTGGITDTQYF
TRBJ2-2,TRBV6-1,CASSEYARGPIAGELFF
TRBJ1-5,TRBV12-3/TRBV12-4,CASSFSPYNQPQHF
TRBJ2-3,TRBV7-8,CASSSALTTDTQYF
TRBJ2-7,TRBV20-1,CSAIPAHEQYF
TRBJ1-1,TRBV2,CASSAGRWDTEAFF
TRBJ2-3,TRBV24-1,CATSDFQGTDTQYF
TRBJ1-5,TRBV2,CASMSGQPNQPQHF
TRBJ2-6,TRBV5-5,CASSPGGPSGANVLTF
TRBJ2-7,TRBV24-1,CATSDPPQGHIYEQYF
TRBJ2-3,TRBV9,CASGKDNIPSSDTQYF
TRBJ2-6,TRBV20-1,CSARAIGESGANVLTF
TRBJ1-1,TRBV18,CASSPDQRRVENTEAFF
TRBJ2-1,TRBV5-4,CASSLQGYNEQFF
TRBJ1-1,TRBV18,CASSLNRGSGITLLNTEAFF
TRBJ1-3,TRBV2,CASRGEGNTIYF
TRBJ1-2,TRBV2,CASSGWDSGGLGAYGYTF
TRBJ1-2,TRBV6-1,CASTSDFRGYTF
TRBJ2-5,TRBV7-8,CASSPQRWRETQYF
TRBJ1-1,TRBV7-3,CASNFRDPPRGTEAFF
TRBJ1-4,TRBV19,CATMRSNNEKLFF
TRBJ2-1,TRBV10-1,CASSESDGGGNEQFF
TRBJ2-7,TRBV5-1,CASSLVPGGTAYEQYF
TRBJ1-5,TRBV2,CASSEIGTAYQPQHF
TRBJ2-5,TRBV18,CASSPRGGGREETQYF
TRBJ1-2,TRBV2,CASSEARQGGYGYTF
TRBJ2-3,TRBV5-1,CASSLTGREDTQYF
TRBJ1-2,TRBV30,CAWSQTANPDVSGYTF
TRBJ2-1,TRBV19,CASRGYNEQFF
TRBJ1-3,TRBV5-6,CASSLGGIGNTIYF
TRBJ1-1,TRBV20-1,CSARGGLNTEAFF
TRBJ2-5,TRBV6-5,CASSYRGETQYF
TRBJ1-1,TRBV11-3,CASSLMHTEAFF
TRBJ2-7,TRBV6-1,CASSDRRGTGEGGKQYF
TRBJ2-1,TRBV7-9,CASSLARQGAFDEQFF
TRBJ2-3,TRBV6-1,CASRSELARDTQYF
TRBJ1-1,TRBV20-1,CSARASSAAFF